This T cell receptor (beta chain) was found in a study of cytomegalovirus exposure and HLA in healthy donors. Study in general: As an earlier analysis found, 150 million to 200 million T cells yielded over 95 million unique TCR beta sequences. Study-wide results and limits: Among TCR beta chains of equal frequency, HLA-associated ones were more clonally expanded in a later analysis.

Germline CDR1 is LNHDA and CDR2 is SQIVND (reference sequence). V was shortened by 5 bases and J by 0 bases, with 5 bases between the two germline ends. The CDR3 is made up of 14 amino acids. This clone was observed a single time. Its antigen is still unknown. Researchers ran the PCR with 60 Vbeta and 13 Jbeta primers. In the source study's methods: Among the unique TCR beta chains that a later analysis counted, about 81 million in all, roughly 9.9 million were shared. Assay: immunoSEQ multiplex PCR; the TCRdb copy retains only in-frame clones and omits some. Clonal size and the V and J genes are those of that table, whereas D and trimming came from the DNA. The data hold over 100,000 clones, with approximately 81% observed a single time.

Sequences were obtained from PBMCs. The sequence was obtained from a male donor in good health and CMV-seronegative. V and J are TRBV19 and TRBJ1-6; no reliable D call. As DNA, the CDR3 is TGTGCCAGTAGTCCGAGCTCCTATAATTCACCCCTCCACTTT. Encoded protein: CASSPSSYNSPLHF. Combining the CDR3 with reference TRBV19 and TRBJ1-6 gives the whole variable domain DGGITQSPKYLFRKEGQNVTLSCEQNLNHDAMYWYRQDPGQGLRLIYYSQIVNDFQKGDIAEGYSVSREKKESFPLTVTSAQKNPTAFYLCASSPSSYNSPLHFGNGTRLTVT.